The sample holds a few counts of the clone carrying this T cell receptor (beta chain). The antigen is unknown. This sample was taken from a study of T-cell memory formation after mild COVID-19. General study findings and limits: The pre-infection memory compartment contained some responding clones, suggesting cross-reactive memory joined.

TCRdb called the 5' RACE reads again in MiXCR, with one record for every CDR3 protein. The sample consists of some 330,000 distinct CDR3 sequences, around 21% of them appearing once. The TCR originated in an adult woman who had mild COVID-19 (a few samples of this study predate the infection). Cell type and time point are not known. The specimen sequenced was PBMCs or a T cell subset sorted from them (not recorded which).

This CDR3 is CATEAGDTQYF. CDR3 nucleotide sequence: TGTGCCACCGAAGCAGGAGATACGCAGTATTTT. V usage is TRBV15 and J usage is TRBJ2-3; D gene unclear. Deletions cut 8 bases from V and 5 bases from J, with 8 bases between. CDR3 length equals 11 residues. CDR1 is LNHNV, CDR2 YYDKDF, per germline (reference sequence).